The sequence of this TCR beta chain was determined in a study of T cell repertoires in cytomegalovirus infection. TCRdb reanalysed the reads using MiXCR and keeps one entry per CDR3 protein. This sample has over 150,000 distinct CDR3 sequences, with around 14% found just once. The trim removed 6 bases at V and 3 bases at J, leaving 4 bases unmatched. This CDR3 region has 13 residues. Germline V gene data show CDR1 as LGHDT and CDR2 as YNNKEL (reference sequence). This clonotype showed up many times. The receptor was isolated from a human donor in good health (CMV status not recorded). Some clones in this sample may be carry-over from other donors' samples. Sequenced input: PBMCs. The genes are TRBV3-1 and TRBJ2-5; 7 bases are shared with TRBD2. The DNA for the CDR3 is TGTGCCAGCAGTCCCGGACTAGAAGAGACCCAGTACTTC. Translation: CASSPGLEETQYF.